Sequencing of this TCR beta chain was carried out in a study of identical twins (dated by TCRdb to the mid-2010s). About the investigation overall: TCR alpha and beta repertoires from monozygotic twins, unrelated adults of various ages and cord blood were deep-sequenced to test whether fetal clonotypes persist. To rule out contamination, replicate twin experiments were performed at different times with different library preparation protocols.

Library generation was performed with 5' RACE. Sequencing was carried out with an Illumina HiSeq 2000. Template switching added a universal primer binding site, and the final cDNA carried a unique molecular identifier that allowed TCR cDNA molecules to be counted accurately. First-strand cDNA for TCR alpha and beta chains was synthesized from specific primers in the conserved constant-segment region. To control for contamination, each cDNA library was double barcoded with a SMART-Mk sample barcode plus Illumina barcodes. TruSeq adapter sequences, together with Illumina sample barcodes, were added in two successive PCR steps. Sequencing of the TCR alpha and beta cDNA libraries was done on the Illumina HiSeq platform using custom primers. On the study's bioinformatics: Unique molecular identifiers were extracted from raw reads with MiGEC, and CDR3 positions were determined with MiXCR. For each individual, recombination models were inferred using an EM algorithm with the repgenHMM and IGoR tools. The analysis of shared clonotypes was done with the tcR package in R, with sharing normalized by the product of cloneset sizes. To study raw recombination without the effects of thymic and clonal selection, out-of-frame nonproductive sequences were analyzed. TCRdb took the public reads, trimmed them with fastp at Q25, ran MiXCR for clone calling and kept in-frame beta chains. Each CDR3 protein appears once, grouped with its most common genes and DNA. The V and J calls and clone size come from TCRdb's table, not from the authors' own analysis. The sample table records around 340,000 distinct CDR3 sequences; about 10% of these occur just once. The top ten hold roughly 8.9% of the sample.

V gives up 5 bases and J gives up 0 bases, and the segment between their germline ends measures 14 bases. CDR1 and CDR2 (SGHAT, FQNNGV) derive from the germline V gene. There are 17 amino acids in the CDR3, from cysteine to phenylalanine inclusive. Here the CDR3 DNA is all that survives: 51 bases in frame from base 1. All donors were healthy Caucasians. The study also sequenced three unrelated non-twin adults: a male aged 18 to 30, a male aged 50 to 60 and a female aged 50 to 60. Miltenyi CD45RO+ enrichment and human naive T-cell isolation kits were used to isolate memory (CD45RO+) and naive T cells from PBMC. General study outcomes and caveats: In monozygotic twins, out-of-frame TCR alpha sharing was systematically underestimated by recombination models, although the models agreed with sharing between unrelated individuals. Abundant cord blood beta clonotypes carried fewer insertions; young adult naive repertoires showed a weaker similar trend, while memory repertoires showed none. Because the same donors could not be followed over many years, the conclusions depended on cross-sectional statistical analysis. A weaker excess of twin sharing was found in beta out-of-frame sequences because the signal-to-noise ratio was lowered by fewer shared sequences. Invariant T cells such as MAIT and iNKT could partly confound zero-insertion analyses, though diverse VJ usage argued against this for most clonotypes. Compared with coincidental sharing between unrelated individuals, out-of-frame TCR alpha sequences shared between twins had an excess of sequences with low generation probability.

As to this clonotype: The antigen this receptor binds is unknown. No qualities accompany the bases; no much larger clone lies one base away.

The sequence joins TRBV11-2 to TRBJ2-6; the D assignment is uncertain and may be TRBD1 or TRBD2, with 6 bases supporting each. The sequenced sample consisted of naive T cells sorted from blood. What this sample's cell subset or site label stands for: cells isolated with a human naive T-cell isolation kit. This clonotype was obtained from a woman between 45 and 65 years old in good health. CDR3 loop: CASSTLRGPSGANVLTF. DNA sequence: TGTGCCAGCAGCACCCTCCGGGGGCCCTCTGGGGCCAACGTCCTGACTTTC.